The rows below give T cell receptor beta chains drawn from one sample of a study of Ad26.COV2.S vaccination and SARS-CoV-2 variants. Method: immunoSEQ multiplex PCR; TCRdb's copy keeps in-frame clones and lacks some. There are around 250,000 clones in the sample; 87% occur only once, and less than 3.5% lies in the top ten. The sample here was peripheral blood, taken in a trial of Ad26.COV2.S vaccine versus placebo. These receptors were obtained from a person between 18 and 59 years old who received the Ad26.COV2.S COVID-19 vaccine or a placebo. The CDR3 runs from the conserved cysteine through the conserved F or W. A D gene is named only where the DNA matches it firmly. Where a row states a size, it is once, few, many or the class of an expanded clone; other rows omit it.

length: 14; D: -; V: TRBV19; size: -; J: TRBJ2-2; DNA: TGTGCCAGTAGTATACTAGCCCAGTTCGAGGAGCTGTTTTTT; CDR3: CASSILAQFEELFF
length: 19; D: TRBD2; V: TRBV3-1/TRBV3-2; size: -; J: TRBJ2-3; DNA: TGTGCCAGCAGCCAAGAAAGGATGGGGAGCGGGATTGAGACAGATACGCAGTATTTT; CDR3: CASSQERMGSGIETDTQYF
length: 14; D: -; V: TRBV5-6; size: -; J: TRBJ1-3; DNA: TGTGCCTCCGAACTGCATCCGCCTGGAAACACCATATATTTT; CDR3: CASELHPPGNTIYF
length: 15; D: TRBD2; V: TRBV5-1; size: few; J: TRBJ2-1; DNA: TGCGCCACCCAGCTGACTAGCGGGGCTTACAATGAGCAGTTCTTC; CDR3: CATQLTSGAYNEQFF
length: 15; D: -; V: TRBV6-2/TRBV6-3; size: once; J: TRBJ1-2; DNA: TGTGCCAGCAGTTACCCGCAAGGTTCCCGAAGGGGCTACACCTTC; CDR3: CASSYPQGSRRGYTF
length: 13; D: -; V: TRBV5-1; size: -; J: TRBJ2-1; DNA: TGCGCCAGCACCTATCGGGGGAACGGTGAGCAGTTCTTC; CDR3: CASTYRGNGEQFF
length: 14; D: -; V: TRBV9; size: -; J: TRBJ1-1; DNA: TGTGCCAGCAGCACCCTCCAGGCGAACACTGAAGCTTTCTTT; CDR3: CASSTLQANTEAFF
length: 15; D: TRBD1; V: TRBV15; size: -; J: TRBJ1-5; DNA: TGTGCCACCAGCAAGGACAGGGGGCAGAATCAGCCCCAGCATTTT; CDR3: CATSKDRGQNQPQHF
length: 18; D: -; V: TRBV6-2/TRBV6-3; size: -; J: TRBJ1-3; DNA: TGTGCCAGCAGTTACCGGACAGCGGGACTTAGTTCTGGAAACACCATATATTTT; CDR3: CASSYRTAGLSSGNTIYF
length: 14; D: -; V: TRBV3-1/TRBV3-2; size: -; J: TRBJ2-5; DNA: TGTGCCAGCAGCCATAGACTAATGAAAGAGACCCAGTACTTC; CDR3: CASSHRLMKETQYF
length: 14; D: -; V: TRBV3-1/TRBV3-2; size: -; J: TRBJ1-6; DNA: TGTGCCAGCAGCCAAGATGGGGTAAATTCACCCCTCCACTTT; CDR3: CASSQDGVNSPLHF
length: 12; D: TRBD1; V: TRBV30; size: -; J: TRBJ2-7; DNA: TGTGCCTGGGACAGGGGAGCATACGAGCAGTACTTC; CDR3: CAWDRGAYEQYF